This entry lists 6 T cell receptor beta chains sequenced from one sample in a study of T cell responses to AZD1222 COVID-19 vaccine (dated by TCRdb to the early 2020s). Explained via the paper, the time point label denotes: sample from adult after SARS-CoV-2 infection, after symptom onset. Library creation used the immunoSEQ multiplex PCR assay. What TCRdb holds here is the immuneACCESS table cut down to in-frame rearrangements. Part of the clones is not present; checked against another copy, under half of the missing clones reflect an unresolved V gene, and the others are unexplained. The sample records 130,000 to 150,000 clones, around 94% of which are singletons. Approximately 12% of the sample rests with the top ten. Sequencing was performed on peripheral blood, taken after recovery from COVID-19. These receptor sequences come from an adult who had recovered from COVID-19.

V usage is TRBV5-1 and J usage is TRBJ2-6, with a possible D match to TRBD2 (5 bases). CDR1 is SGHRS and CDR2 is YFSETQ in the germline V gene. The CDR3 consists of 14 residues. V was cut by 4 bases and J by 1 base, with 6 bases left in between. CDR3 DNA sequence: TGCGCCAGCAGCAGGACTTCTGGGGCCAACGTCCTGACTTTC. This encodes CASSRTSGANVLTF.

J is TRBJ2-7 and V is TRBV5-1; D possibly uses TRBD1 or TRBD2 (7 bases each). V was pared by 4 bases and J by 3 bases, with 14 bases between. CDR1 and CDR2 from the germline V gene are SGHRS and YFSETQ. The CDR3 is 14 amino acids. The DNA for the CDR3 is TGCGCCAGCAGCCCTTCAGGGGGGGACTACGAGCAGTACTTC. Translation: CASSPSGGDYEQYF.

The V call is TRBV7-9, the J call TRBJ2-5; D is perhaps TRBD1 or TRBD2 (5 bases each). CDR3 size: 17 residues. The germline V gene encodes CDR1 SEHNR and CDR2 FQNEAQ (reference sequence). The V end lost 0 bases, the J end lost 1 base, and 15 bases lay between the germline ends. The CDR3 nucleotides are TGTGCCAGCAGCTTAGCCGGGGCTAGCCTCCTCCAAGAGACCCAGTACTTC. Protein sequence: CASSLAGASLLQETQYF.

The chain employs TRBV5-1 and TRBJ2-1, with D possibly TRBD1 on 6 matching bases. The CDR3 runs to 16 residues. CDR1 and CDR2 (germline): SGHRS, YFSETQ. V was pared by 0 bases and J by 0 bases, with 10 bases between. CDR3 protein: CASSLEGGISYNEQFF. CDR3 coding DNA: TGCGCCAGCAGCTTGGAAGGGGGTATCTCCTACAATGAGCAGTTCTTC.

V is TRBV4-1 and J is TRBJ1-1; 8 bases match TRBD1. The CDR3 is made up of 14 amino acids. From germline, CDR1 is MGHRA and CDR2 YSYEKL. The trim removed 3 bases at V and 6 bases at J, leaving 6 bases unmatched. The CDR3 loop is CASSHPGQGAEAFF. CDR3 in DNA: TGCGCCAGCAGCCACCCAGGACAGGGCGCTGAAGCTTTCTTT.

J is TRBJ1-2 and V is TRBV2, with unresolved D. CDR3 size: 15 residues. Germline V CDR1 and CDR2: SNHLY, FYNNEI. The V gene lost 0 bases and the J gene lost 0 bases, with 8 bases spanning the gap. CDR3 DNA sequence: TGTGCCAGCAGTGAAGCGCTTCTGTCTAACTATGGCTACACCTTC. The encoded protein is CASSEALLSNYGYTF.